The present T cell receptor beta chain was sequenced within a study of blood T cell repertoires in COVID-19. Across the study: Sources were T cells, B-cell-depleted T cells, or PBMCs; the material itself was cDNA or gDNA.

CDR3 size: 14 residues. Germline CDR1 reads SGDLS; CDR2 reads YYNGEE. Trimming took 4 bases from V and 4 from J, leaving 14 bases between them. In the authors' methods: Amplification from reference gene primers served as the basis for estimated nucleated cell counts. Using immunoSEQ multiplex PCR, the repertoire was profiled, and TCRdb retains in-frame clones only, with some absent. V and J calls and clone size come straight from that table; D and trimming were deduced from the DNA. The sample includes 6,000 to 7,000 clones, approximately 90% of them seen just once. The receptor was derived from a human donor with active COVID-19. The donor label of this sample is uncertain. The chain has TRBV9 and TRBJ2-5; no clear D. Material for sequencing was peripheral blood. Here the CDR3 reads CASSPVGRRETQYF. The CDR3 nucleotides are TGTGCCAGCAGCCCGGTGGGCCGAAGAGAGACCCAGTACTTC. The full variable domain, with the rest looked up from reference TRBV9 and TRBJ2-5, is DSGVTQTPKHLITATGQRVTLRCSPRSGDLSVYWYQQSLDQGLQFLIQYYNGEERAKGNILERFSAQQFPDLHSELNLSSLELGDSALYFCASSPVGRRETQYFGPGTRLLVL.